Shown below are 14 T cell receptor beta chains from a single sample sequenced in a study of identical twins. MiXCR was run by TCRdb on the 5' RACE reads, yielding one entry per CDR3 protein. The data hold some 600,000 distinct CDR3 sequences, with just over 7% observed a single time. This sample also appeared in a second study, on yellow fever vaccine responses in identical twins.

Source material: PBMCs. The receptors stem from a woman between 18 and 29 years old in good health.

The chain employs TRBV12-3 or TRBV12-4 and TRBJ2-3; maybe TRBD2 (6 bases). CDR3 size: 13 residues. The V end lost 8 bases, the J end lost 2 bases, and 11 bases lay between the germline ends. The CDR3 loop is CASGEVYTDTQYF. CDR3 DNA sequence: TGTGCCAGCGGGGAGGTCTACACAGATACGCAGTATTTT.

The rearrangement joins TRBV9 to TRBJ1-2, with D possibly being TRBD1 (5 bases). CDR1 is SGDLS, CDR2 YYNGEE, per germline. The CDR3 has 14 amino acids. V lost 6 bases and J 5 bases, leaving 17 bases between the germline ends. CDR3 nucleotides: TGTGCCAGCACAGGCGGGGGGTTGAAGTATGGCTACACCTTC. Amino acids: CASTGGGLKYGYTF. Combining the CDR3 with reference TRBV9 and TRBJ1-2 gives the whole variable domain DSGVTQTPKHLITATGQRVTLRCSPRSGDLSVYWYQQSLDQGLQFLIQYYNGEERAKGNILERFSAQQFPDLHSELNLSSLELGDSALYFCASTGGGLKYGYTFGSGTRLTVV.

In its sample, this clonotype was seen many times. This chain connects TRBV10-3 to TRBJ2-2; 12 nucleotides align to TRBD2. This CDR3 spans 17 amino acids. Germline V gene lookup returns CDR1 ENHRY and CDR2 SYGVKD. J lost 3 bases, V lost 4 bases, and 6 bases had no gene match. In DNA, the CDR3 is TGTGCCATCAGTGGTGCATCTAGCGGGAGGGACACCGGGGAGCTGTTTTTT. Amino acid sequence: CAISGASSGRDTGELFF.

The chain uses TRBV27 and TRBJ2-2, with 11 positions matching TRBD2. V was pared by 6 bases and J by 7 bases, with 10 bases of the junction left unmatched. Per germline, CDR1 MNHEY and CDR2 SMNVEV (reference sequence). The CDR3 is made up of 16 amino acids. The CDR3 DNA reads TGTGCCAGCAGCATTCAGGCTAGCGGGAGGTACGGGGAGCTGTTTTTT. It codes for CASSIQASGRYGELFF.

V usage is TRBV12-3 or TRBV12-4 and J usage is TRBJ2-5, with 13 bases fitting TRBD2. V lost 4 bases, J lost 5 bases, and 1 base stayed unmatched. CDR3 length: 14 residues. CDR3 amino acids: CASSSTSGRETQYF. CDR3 nucleotide sequence: TGTGCCAGCAGTTCGACTAGCGGGAGGGAGACCCAGTACTTC.

This clonotype has a count of ten or more. This rearrangement joins TRBV20-1 to TRBJ1-1; D is ambiguous. This CDR3 region has 13 residues. Per the germline V gene, CDR1 is DFQATT and CDR2 is SNEGSKA (reference sequence). The V end was cut by 7 bases, the J end by 1 base, with 13 bases between. This CDR3 is CSDTQPGNTEAFF. The CDR3 nucleotides are TGCAGTGATACTCAACCTGGGAACACTGAAGCTTTCTTT.

The table lists this clonotype with a few counts. The chain employs TRBV18 and TRBJ2-3; tentative D call: TRBD1 (5 bases). The length of the CDR3 is 15 residues. Germline V gene data show CDR1 as KGHSH and CDR2 as LQKENI. Trimming took off 3 bases at V and 0 bases at J, with 10 bases between the two ends. In DNA form, the CDR3 reads TGTGCCAGCTCACCTTTTCGACAGAGCACAGATACGCAGTATTTT. Amino acid sequence: CASSPFRQSTDTQYF.

This chain joins TRBV24-1 and TRBJ1-4, with D unresolved. The CDR3 extends over 14 amino acids. V shed 1 base and J shed 8 bases, with 10 bases lying between them. Germline V CDR1 and CDR2: KGHDR, SFDVKD. The CDR3 bases are TGTGCCACCAGTGATTTCCTAGGGAGGGAAAAACTGTTTTTT. It yields the protein CATSDFLGREKLFF.

This clonotype was seen only a few times. The chain couples TRBV11-1 to TRBJ2-3; 13 nucleotides line up with TRBD2. Germline-derived CDR1 and CDR2 are SGHAT and FQDESV (reference sequence). The CDR3 loop spans 18 amino acids. The V and J ends lost 5 bases and 0 bases, in that order; junction bases with no gene match: 8. CDR3 DNA sequence: TGTGCCAGCAGCCCAGGACTAGCGGGGGTCCCCAGCACAGATACGCAGTATTTT. Translated, it gives CASSPGLAGVPSTDTQYF.

This rearrangement joins TRBV28 to TRBJ2-3, with D possibly being TRBD2 (5 bases). V gave up 3 bases and J gave up 3 bases, with 10 bases separating them. Germline V gene sequence: CDR1 MDHEN, CDR2 SYDVKM. The CDR3 is 14 residues long. The CDR3 is CASSFPGRTDTQYF. The CDR3 DNA is TGTGCCAGCAGTTTCCCGGGGAGAACAGATACGCAGTATTTT.

On this clonotype: The conserved final phenylalanine or tryptophan is absent from the CDR3, which likely points to a read error. J is TRBJ2-1 and V is TRBV5-1, with no clear D. The germline gives CDR1 SGHRS, CDR2 YFSETQ. Trimming cost V 4 bases and J 7 bases, with 15 bases left between them. The length of the CDR3 is 14 residues. CDR3 nucleotide sequence: TGCGCCAGCAGCCTCGAGTCCACCCTAAATGAGCAGTTCTTG. It specifies CASSLESTLNEQFL.

This clonotype was observed many times. This chain uses TRBV12-3 or TRBV12-4 with TRBJ2-1; D possibly corresponds to TRBD1 (5 bases). V shed 5 bases and J shed 2 bases, with 10 bases lying between them. The CDR3 covers 14 residues. CDR3 nucleotide sequence: TGTGCCAGCAGTCCAGGGTACACCTACAATGAGCAGTTCTTC. It is translated as CASSPGYTYNEQFF.

As concerns this clonotype: This may be a read error, as it is one base from a much larger clone. This chain connects TRBV5-6 to TRBJ2-1; TRBD2 aligns across 8 bases. Germline V lookup: CDR1 SGHDT, CDR2 YYEEEE. This CDR3 has 13 residues. The CDR3 is CASRTSSFNEQFF. The DNA for the CDR3 is TGTGCCAGCCGGACTAGCTCCTTCAATGAGCAGTTCTTC.

In this sample, this clonotype turned up a few times. This chain links TRBV12-3 or TRBV12-4 with TRBJ1-6, with 7 nucleotides matching TRBD1. The ends lost 8 bases at V and 6 bases at J; junction bases unmatched: 10. This CDR3 has 15 residues. The CDR3 nucleotides are TGTGCCAGCGGATCAACAGGGGTGGTTAATTCACCCCTCCACTTT. Its protein product is CASGSTGVVNSPLHF.